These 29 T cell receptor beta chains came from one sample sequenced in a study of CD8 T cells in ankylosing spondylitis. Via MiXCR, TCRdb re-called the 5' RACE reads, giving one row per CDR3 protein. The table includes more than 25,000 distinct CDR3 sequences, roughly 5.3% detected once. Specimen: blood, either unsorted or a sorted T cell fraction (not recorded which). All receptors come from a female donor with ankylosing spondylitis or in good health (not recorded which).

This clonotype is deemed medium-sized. The CDR3 spells CASSPQVLGEQYF. As DNA, the CDR3 is TGTGCCAGCAGCCCTCAGGTCCTGGGGGAGCAGTACTTC. The chain carries TRBV9 and TRBJ2-7; D is unclear. The CDR3 sequence is 13 residues long. V lost 4 bases and J lost 7, with 15 bases in between. The germline V gene encodes CDR1 SGDLS and CDR2 YYNGEE.

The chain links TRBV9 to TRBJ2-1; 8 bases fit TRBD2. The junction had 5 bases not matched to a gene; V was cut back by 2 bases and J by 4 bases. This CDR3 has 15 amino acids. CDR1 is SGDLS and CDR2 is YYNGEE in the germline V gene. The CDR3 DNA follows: TGTGCCAGCAGCGTGAGCGGGGGCCAATACAATGAGCAGTTCTTC. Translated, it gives CASSVSGGQYNEQFF.

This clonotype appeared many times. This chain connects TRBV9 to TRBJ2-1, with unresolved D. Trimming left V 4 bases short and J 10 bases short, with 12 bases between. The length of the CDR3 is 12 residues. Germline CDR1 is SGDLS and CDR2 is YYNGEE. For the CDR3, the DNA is TGTGCCAGCAGCTCCCAGGATGTGGAGCAGTTCTTC. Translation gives CASSSQDVEQFF.

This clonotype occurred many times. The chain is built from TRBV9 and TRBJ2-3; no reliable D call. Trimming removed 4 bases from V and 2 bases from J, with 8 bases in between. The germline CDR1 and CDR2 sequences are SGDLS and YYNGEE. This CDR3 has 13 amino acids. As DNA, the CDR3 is TGTGCCAGCAGCTTTCGATCCACAGATACGCAGTATTTT. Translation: CASSFRSTDTQYF. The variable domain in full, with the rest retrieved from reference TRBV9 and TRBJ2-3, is DSGVTQTPKHLITATGQRVTLRCSPRSGDLSVYWYQQSLDQGLQFLIQYYNGEERAKGNILERFSAQQFPDLHSELNLSSLELGDSALYFCASSFRSTDTQYFGPGTRLTVL.

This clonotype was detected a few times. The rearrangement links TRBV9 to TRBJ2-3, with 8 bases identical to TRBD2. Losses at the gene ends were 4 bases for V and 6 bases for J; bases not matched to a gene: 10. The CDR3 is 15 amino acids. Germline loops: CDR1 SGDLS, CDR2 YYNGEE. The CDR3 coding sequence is TGTGCCAGCAGCAGGACTAGCCAAACGTGGGATACGCAGTATTTT. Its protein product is CASSRTSQTWDTQYF.

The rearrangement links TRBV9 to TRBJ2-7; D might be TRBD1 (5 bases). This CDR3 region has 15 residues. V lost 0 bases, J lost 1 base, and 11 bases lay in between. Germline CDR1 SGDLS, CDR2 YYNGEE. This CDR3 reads CASSVDVTASYEQYF. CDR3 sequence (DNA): TGTGCCAGCAGCGTAGACGTGACAGCTTCCTACGAGCAGTACTTC.

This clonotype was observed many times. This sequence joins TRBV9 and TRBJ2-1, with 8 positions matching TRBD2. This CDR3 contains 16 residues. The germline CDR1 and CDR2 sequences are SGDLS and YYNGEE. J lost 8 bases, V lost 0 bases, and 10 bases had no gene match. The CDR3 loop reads CASSVGSGVGVHEQFF. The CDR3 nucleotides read TGTGCCAGCAGCGTAGGTAGCGGGGTAGGGGTACATGAGCAGTTCTTC.

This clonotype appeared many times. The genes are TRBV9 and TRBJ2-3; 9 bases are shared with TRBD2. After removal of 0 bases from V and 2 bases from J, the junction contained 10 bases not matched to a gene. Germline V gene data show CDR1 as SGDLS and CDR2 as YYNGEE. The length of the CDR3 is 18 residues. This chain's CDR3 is CASSVEYGAGGFTDTQYF. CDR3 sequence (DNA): TGTGCCAGCAGCGTAGAGTACGGAGCGGGGGGCTTCACAGATACGCAGTATTTT.

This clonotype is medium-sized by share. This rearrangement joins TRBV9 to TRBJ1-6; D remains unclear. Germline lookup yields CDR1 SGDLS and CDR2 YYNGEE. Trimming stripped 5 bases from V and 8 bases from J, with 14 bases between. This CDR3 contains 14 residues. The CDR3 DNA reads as TGTGCCAGCAGGGTGGCGGCCGATGATTCACCCCTCCACTTT. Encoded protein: CASRVAADDSPLHF.

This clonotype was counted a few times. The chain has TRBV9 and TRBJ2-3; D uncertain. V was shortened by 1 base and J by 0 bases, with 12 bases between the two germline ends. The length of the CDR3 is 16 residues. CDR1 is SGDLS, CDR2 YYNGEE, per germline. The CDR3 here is CASSVHYERSTDTQYF. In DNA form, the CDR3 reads TGTGCCAGCAGCGTACATTACGAAAGGAGCACAGATACGCAGTATTTT. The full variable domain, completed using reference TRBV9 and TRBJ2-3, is DSGVTQTPKHLITATGQRVTLRCSPRSGDLSVYWYQQSLDQGLQFLIQYYNGEERAKGNILERFSAQQFPDLHSELNLSSLELGDSALYFCASSVHYERSTDTQYFGPGTRLTVL.

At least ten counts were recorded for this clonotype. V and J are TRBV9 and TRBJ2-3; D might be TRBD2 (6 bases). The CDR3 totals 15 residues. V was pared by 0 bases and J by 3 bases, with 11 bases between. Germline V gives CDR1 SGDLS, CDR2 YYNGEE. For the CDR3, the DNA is TGTGCCAGCAGCGTAGCGGGAGTGAGGACAGATACGCAGTATTTT. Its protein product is CASSVAGVRTDTQYF.

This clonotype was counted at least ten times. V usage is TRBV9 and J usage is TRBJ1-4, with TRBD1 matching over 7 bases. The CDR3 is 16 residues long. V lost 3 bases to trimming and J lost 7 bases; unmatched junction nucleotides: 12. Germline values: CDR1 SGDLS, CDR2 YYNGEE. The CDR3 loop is CASSANPGQRGEKLFF. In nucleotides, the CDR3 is TGTGCCAGCAGCGCGAACCCGGGACAGAGGGGTGAAAAACTGTTTTTT.

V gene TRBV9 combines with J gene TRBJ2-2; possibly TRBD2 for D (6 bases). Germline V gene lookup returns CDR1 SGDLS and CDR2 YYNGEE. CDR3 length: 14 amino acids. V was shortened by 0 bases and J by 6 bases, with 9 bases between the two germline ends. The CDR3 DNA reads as TGTGCCAGCAGCGTAGCGGGGGACGCCGGGGAGCTGTTTTTT. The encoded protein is CASSVAGDAGELFF. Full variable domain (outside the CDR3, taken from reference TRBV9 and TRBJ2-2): DSGVTQTPKHLITATGQRVTLRCSPRSGDLSVYWYQQSLDQGLQFLIQYYNGEERAKGNILERFSAQQFPDLHSELNLSSLELGDSALYFCASSVAGDAGELFFGEGSRLTVL.

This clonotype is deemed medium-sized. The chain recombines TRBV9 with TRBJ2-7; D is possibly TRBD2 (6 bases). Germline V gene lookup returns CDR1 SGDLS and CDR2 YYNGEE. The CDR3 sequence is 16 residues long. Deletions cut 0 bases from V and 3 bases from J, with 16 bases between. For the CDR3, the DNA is TGTGCCAGCAGCGTAGGATTCGGGGGAGGCAACTACGAGCAGTACTTC. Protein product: CASSVGFGGGNYEQYF.

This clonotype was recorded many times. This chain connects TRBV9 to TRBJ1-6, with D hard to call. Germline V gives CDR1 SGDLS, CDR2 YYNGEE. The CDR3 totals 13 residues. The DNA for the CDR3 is TGTGGATCGAGGCAGGCGACAAATTCACCCCTCCACTTT. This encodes CGSRQATNSPLHF.

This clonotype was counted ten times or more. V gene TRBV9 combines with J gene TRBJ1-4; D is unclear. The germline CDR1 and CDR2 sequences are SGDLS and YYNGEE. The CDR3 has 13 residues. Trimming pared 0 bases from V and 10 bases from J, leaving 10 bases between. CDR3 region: CASSVDLGGKLFF. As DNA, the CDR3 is TGTGCCAGCAGCGTAGATTTGGGAGGAAAACTGTTTTTT.

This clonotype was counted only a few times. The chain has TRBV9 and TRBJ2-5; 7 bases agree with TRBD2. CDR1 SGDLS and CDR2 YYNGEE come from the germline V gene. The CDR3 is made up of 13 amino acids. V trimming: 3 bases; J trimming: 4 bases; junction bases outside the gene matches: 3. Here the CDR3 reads CASSGGLVETQYF. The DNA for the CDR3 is TGTGCCAGCAGCGGCGGACTAGTAGAGACCCAGTACTTC.

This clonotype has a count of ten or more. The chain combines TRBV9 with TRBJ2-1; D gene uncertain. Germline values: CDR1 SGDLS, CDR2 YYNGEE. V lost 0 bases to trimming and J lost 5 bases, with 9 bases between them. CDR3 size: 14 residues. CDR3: CASSVEVWDNEQFF. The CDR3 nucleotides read TGTGCCAGCAGCGTAGAGGTCTGGGACAATGAGCAGTTCTTC. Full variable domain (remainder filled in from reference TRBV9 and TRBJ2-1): DSGVTQTPKHLITATGQRVTLRCSPRSGDLSVYWYQQSLDQGLQFLIQYYNGEERAKGNILERFSAQQFPDLHSELNLSSLELGDSALYFCASSVEVWDNEQFFGPGTRLTVL.

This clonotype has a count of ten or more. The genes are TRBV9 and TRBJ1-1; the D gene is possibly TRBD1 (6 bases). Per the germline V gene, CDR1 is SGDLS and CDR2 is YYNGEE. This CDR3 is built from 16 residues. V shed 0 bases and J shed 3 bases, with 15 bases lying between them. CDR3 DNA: TGTGCCAGCAGCGTAGGAACAGGGCTTGGGGACACTGAAGCTTTCTTT. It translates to CASSVGTGLGDTEAFF.

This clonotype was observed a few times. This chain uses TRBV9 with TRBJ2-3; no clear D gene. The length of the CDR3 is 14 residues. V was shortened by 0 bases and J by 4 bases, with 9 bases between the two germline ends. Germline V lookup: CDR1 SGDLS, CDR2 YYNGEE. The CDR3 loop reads CASSVDLAADTQYF. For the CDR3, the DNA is TGTGCCAGCAGCGTAGATTTGGCGGCAGATACGCAGTATTTT.

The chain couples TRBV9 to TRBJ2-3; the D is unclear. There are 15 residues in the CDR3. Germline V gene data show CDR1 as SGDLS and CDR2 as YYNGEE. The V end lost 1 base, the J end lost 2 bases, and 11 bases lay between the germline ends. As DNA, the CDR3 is TGTGCCAGCAGCGTACATTTCCAGTTCACAGATACGCAGTATTTT. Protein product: CASSVHFQFTDTQYF. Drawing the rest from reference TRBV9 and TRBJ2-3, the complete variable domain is DSGVTQTPKHLITATGQRVTLRCSPRSGDLSVYWYQQSLDQGLQFLIQYYNGEERAKGNILERFSAQQFPDLHSELNLSSLELGDSALYFCASSVHFQFTDTQYFGPGTRLTVL.

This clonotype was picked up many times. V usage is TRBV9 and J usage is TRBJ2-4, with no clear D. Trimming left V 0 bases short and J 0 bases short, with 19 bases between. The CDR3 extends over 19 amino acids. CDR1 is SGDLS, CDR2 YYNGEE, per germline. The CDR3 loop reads CASSVDPLSDAQAKNIQYF. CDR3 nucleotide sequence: TGTGCCAGCAGCGTAGACCCCCTATCGGATGCCCAAGCCAAAAACATTCAGTACTTC.

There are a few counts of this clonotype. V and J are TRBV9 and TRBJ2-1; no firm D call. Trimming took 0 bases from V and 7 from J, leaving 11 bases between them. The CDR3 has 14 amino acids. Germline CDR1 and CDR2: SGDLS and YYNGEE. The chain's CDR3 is CASSVGGSQNEQFF. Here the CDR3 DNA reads TGTGCCAGCAGCGTAGGCGGCAGCCAAAATGAGCAGTTCTTC.

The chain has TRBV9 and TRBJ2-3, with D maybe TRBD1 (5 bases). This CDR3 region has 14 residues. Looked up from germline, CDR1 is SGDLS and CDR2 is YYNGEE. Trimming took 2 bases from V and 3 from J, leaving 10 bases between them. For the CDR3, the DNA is TGTGCCAGCAGCGTTCAGGGTACGACAGATACGCAGTATTTT. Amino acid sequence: CASSVQGTTDTQYF.

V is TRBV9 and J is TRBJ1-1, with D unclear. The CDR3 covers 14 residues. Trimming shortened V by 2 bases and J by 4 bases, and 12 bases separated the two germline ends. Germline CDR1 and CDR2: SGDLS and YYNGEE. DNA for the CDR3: TGTGCCAGCAGCGTCGGAGGGCCAGTCACTGAAGCTTTCTTT. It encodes CASSVGGPVTEAFF.

For the CDR3, the DNA is TGTGCCAGCAGCGTACCCCTGAGGACAGGGAGGCATGAGCAGTTCTTC. It is translated as CASSVPLRTGRHEQFF. The chain uses TRBV9 and TRBJ2-1; 8 nucleotides match TRBD1. The CDR3 totals 16 residues. CDR1 SGDLS and CDR2 YYNGEE come from the germline V gene. The V gene end was trimmed by 1 base and the J gene end by 8 bases; junction bases not matched to a gene: 11.

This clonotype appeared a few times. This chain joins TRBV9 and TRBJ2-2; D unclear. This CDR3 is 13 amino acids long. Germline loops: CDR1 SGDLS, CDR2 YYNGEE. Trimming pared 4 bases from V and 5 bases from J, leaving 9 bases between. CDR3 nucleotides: TGTGCCAGCAGCATGCCTGGAACCGGGGAGCTGTTTTTT. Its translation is CASSMPGTGELFF.

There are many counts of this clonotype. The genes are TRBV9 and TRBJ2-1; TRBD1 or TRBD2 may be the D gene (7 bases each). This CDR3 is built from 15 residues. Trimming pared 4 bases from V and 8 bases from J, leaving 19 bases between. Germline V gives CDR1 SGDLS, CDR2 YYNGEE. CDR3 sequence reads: CASSKRQGGYYEQFF. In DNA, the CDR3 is TGTGCCAGCAGCAAACGACAGGGAGGGTATTATGAGCAGTTCTTC.

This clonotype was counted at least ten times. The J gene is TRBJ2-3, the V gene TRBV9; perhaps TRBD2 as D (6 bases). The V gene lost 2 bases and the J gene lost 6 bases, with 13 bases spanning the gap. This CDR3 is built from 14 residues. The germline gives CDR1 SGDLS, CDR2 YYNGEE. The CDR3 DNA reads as TGTGCCAGCAGCGTTCTCGGTGCGGGGGATACGCAGTATTTT. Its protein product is CASSVLGAGDTQYF.